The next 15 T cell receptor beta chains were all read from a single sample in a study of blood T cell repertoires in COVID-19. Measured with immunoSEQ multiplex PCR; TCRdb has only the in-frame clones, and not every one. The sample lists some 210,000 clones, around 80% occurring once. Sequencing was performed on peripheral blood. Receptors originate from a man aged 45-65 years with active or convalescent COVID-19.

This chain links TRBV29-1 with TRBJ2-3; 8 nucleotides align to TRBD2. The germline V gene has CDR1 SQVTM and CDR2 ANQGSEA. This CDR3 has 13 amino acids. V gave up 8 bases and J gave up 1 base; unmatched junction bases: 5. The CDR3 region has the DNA TGCAGCCTGCTCGGGGGGGGCACAGATACGCAGTATTTT. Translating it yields CSLLGGGTDTQYF.

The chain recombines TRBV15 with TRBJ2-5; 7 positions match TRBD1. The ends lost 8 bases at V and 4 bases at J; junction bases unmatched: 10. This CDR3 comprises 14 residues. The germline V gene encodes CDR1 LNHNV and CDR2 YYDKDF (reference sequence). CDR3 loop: CATSAGGSRETQYF. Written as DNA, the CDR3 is TGTGCCACCTCGGCAGGGGGTAGTAGAGAGACCCAGTACTTC.

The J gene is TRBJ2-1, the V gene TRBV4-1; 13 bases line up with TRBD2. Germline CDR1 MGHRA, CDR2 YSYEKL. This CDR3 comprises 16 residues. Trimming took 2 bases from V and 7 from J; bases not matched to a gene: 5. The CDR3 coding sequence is TGCGCCAGCAGCCAAACCACTAGCGGGAGGGCAAATGAGCAGTTCTTC. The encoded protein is CASSQTTSGRANEQFF.

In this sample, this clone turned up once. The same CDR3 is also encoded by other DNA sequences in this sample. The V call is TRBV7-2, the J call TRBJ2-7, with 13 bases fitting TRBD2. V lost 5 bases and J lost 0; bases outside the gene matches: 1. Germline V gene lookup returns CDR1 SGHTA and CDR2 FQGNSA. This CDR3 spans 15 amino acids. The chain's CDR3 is CASSRTSGSSYEQYF. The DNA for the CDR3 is TGTGCCAGCAGCAGGACTAGCGGGAGCTCCTACGAGCAGTACTTC.

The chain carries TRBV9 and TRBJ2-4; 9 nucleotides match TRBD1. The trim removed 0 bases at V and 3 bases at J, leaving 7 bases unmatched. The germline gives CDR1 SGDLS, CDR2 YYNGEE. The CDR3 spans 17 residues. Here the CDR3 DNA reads TGTGCCAGCAGCGTAGGACAGGGGGACGAGGGCAAAAACATTCAGTACTTC. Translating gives CASSVGQGDEGKNIQYF.

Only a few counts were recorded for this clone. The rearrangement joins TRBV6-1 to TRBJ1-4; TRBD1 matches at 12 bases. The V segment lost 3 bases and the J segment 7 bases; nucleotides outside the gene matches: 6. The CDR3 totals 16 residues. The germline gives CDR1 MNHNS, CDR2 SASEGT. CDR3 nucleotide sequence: TGTGCCAGCAGTGAGGGGACAGGGGGCAACGGTGAAAAACTGTTTTTT. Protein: CASSEGTGGNGEKLFF.

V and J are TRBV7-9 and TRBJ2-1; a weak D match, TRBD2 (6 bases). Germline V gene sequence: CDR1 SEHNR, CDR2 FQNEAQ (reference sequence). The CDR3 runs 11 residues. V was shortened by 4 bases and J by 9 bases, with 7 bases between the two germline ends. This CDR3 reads CASSSGSEQFF. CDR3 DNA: TGTGCCAGCAGCTCCGGGAGTGAGCAGTTCTTC.

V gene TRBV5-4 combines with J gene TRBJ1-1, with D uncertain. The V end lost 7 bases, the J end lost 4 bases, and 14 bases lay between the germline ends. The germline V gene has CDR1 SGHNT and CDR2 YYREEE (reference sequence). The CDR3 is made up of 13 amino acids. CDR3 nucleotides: TGTGCCAGCCTACCGCTAGGGAGCACTGAAGCTTTCTTT. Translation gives CASLPLGSTEAFF.

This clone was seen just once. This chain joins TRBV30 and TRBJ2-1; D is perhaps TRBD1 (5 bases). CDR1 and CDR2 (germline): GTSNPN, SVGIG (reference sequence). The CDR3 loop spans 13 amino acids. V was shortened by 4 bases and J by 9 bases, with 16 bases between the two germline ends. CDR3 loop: CAWTRGRESEQFF. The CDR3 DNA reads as TGTGCCTGGACGAGAGGCAGGGAAAGTGAGCAGTTCTTC. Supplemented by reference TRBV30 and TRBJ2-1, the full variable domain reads SQTIHQWPATLVQPVGSPLSLECTVEGTSNPNLYWYRQAAGRGLQLLFYSVGIGQISSEVPQNLSASRPQDRQFILSSKKLLLSDSGFYLCAWTRGRESEQFFGPGTRLTVL.

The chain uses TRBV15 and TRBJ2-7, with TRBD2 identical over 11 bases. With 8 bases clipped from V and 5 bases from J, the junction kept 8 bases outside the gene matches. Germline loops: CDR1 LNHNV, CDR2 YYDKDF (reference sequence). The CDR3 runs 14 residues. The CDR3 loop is CATGRLAGSHEQYF. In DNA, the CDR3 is TGTGCCACCGGAAGACTAGCGGGATCCCACGAGCAGTACTTC.

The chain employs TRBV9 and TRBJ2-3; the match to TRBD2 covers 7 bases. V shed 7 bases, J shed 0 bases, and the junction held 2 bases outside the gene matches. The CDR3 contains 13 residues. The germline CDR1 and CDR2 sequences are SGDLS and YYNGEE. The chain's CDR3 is CASQAGSTDTQYF. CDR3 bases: TGTGCCAGCCAAGCGGGGAGCACAGATACGCAGTATTTT. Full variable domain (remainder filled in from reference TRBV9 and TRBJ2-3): DSGVTQTPKHLITATGQRVTLRCSPRSGDLSVYWYQQSLDQGLQFLIQYYNGEERAKGNILERFSAQQFPDLHSELNLSSLELGDSALYFCASQAGSTDTQYFGPGTRLTVL.

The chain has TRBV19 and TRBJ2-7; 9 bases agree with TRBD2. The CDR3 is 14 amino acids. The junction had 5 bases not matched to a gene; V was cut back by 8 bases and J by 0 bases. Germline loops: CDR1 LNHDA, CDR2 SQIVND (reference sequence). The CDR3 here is CASSAGGPSYEQYF. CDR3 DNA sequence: TGTGCCAGTTCCGCGGGAGGGCCCTCCTACGAGCAGTACTTC.

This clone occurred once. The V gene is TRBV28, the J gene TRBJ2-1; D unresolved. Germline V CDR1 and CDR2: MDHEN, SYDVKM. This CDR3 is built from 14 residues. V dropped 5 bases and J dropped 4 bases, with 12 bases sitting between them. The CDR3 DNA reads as TGTGCCAGCAGTAGCCTCCCCGGTTACAATGAGCAGTTCTTC. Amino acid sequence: CASSSLPGYNEQFF.

The CDR3 here is CASSDFFPGQLTYEQYF. As DNA, the CDR3 is TGTGCCAGCAGTGACTTTTTTCCGGGACAGCTGACCTACGAGCAGTACTTC. The chain has TRBV6-1 and TRBJ2-7, with 7 bases fitting TRBD1. CDR3 length: 17 residues. The ends lost 3 bases at V and 2 bases at J; junction bases unmatched: 13. CDR1 is MNHNS and CDR2 is SASEGT in the germline V gene.

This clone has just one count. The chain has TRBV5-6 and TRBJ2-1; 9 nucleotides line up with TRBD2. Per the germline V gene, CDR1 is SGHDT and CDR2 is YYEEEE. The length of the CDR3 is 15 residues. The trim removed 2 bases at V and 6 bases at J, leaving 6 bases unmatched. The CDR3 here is CASSFRLAGVNEQFF. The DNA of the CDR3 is TGTGCCAGCAGCTTTCGATTAGCGGGGGTCAATGAGCAGTTCTTC.